The 5 T cell receptor beta chains presented below share a single source sample, sequenced in a study of memory CD4+ T cells and cytomegalovirus serostatus. The sort gate was single viable CD3+CD4+CD8-CD45RO+ cells for memory CD4+ T cells. Profiled with immunoSEQ multiplex PCR; TCRdb holds only in-frame clones, not every one. This repertoire shows 70,000 or so clones, 78% found once; its top ten account for 2% to 3%. Sequenced material: memory CD4+ T cells from blood. The origin of the receptors is an adult in good health and CMV-seropositive.

This chain connects TRBV27 to TRBJ1-5; D call uncertain. The CDR3 extends over 14 amino acids. Germline V CDR1 and CDR2: MNHEY, SMNVEV (reference sequence). The ends were cut back, 3 bases at V and 0 bases at J, with 6 bases in the middle. The CDR3 DNA is TGTGCCAGCAGTTTCATGGGTAGCAATCAGCCCCAGCATTTT. Translated, it gives CASSFMGSNQPQHF.

This chain connects TRBV7-2 to TRBJ1-4; unclear D gene. The CDR3 is 14 residues long. Trimming stripped 2 bases from V and 7 bases from J, with 11 bases between. The germline V gene encodes CDR1 SGHTA and CDR2 FQGNSA. The CDR3 here is CASSLSLLSEKLFF. In DNA form, the CDR3 reads TGTGCCAGCAGCTTATCACTGTTGAGTGAAAAACTGTTTTTT.

This clone was recorded only once. V and J are TRBV19 and TRBJ1-1; D is ambiguous. V dropped 4 bases and J dropped 0 bases, with 6 bases sitting between them. This CDR3 has 13 residues. Germline V gives CDR1 LNHDA, CDR2 SQIVND (reference sequence). This chain's CDR3 is CASSTQMNTEAFF. CDR3 sequence (DNA): TGTGCCAGTAGTACCCAGATGAACACTGAAGCTTTCTTT.

This chain's CDR3 is CASSLAPNYGYTF. DNA for the CDR3: TGTGCCAGCAGCTTGGCCCCGAACTATGGCTACACCTTC. J is TRBJ1-2 and V is TRBV5-5; D ambiguous. CDR3 length: 13 amino acids. CDR1 is SGHKS, CDR2 YYEKEE, per germline (reference sequence). V lost 0 bases to trimming and J lost 2 bases, with 5 bases between them.

The V gene is TRBV5-1, the J gene TRBJ2-1; D gene uncertain. The CDR3 has 14 amino acids. Germline V gives CDR1 SGHRS, CDR2 YFSETQ. The V end lost 0 bases, the J end lost 2 bases, and 6 bases lay between the germline ends. This chain's CDR3 is CASSLGYPYNEQFF. The CDR3 DNA is TGCGCCAGCAGCTTGGGCTATCCCTACAATGAGCAGTTCTTC. Combining the CDR3 with reference TRBV5-1 and TRBJ2-1 gives the whole variable domain KAGVTQTPRYLIKTRGQQVTLSCSPISGHRSVSWYQQTPGQGLQFLFEYFSETQRNKGNFPGRFSGRQFSNSRSEMNVSTLELGDSALYLCASSLGYPYNEQFFGPGTRLTVL.